This T cell receptor beta chain stems from a study of T cells in localized non-small cell lung cancer. In this sample, this clone turned up a few times. Its antigen is as yet unknown. Clones were sequenced by immunoSEQ multiplex PCR, and TCRdb holds only the in-frame ones, with some missing. The sample gives under 3,000 clones, approximately 29% of which show up once; about 12% is in the top ten. Looked up from germline, CDR1 is LNHDA and CDR2 is SQIVND (reference sequence). The CDR3 is made up of 13 amino acids. The V gene end was trimmed by 5 bases and the J gene end by 7 bases; junction bases not matched to a gene: 3. Study-level results: The study sequenced only one region of the tumor. As a result, intratumor heterogeneity could not be excluded and remains possible.

The material was lung tumor tissue, obtained before any cancer treatment. This chain connects TRBV19 to TRBJ1-5, with 9 bases fitting TRBD1. The receptor was isolated from a woman aged 35 to 75 with stage III lung adenocarcinoma. The CDR3 region is CASSGQGPQPQHF. The CDR3, as DNA: TGTGCCAGTAGTGGACAGGGGCCCCAGCCCCAGCATTTT.